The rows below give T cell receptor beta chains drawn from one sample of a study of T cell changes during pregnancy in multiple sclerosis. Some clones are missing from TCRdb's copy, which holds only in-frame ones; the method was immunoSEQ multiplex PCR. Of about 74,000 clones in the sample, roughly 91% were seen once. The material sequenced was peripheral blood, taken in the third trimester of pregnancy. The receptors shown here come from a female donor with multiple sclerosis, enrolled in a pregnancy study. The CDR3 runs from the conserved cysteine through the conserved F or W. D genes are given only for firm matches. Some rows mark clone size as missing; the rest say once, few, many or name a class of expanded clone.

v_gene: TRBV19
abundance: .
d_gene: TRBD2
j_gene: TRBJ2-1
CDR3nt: TGTGCCAGTAGCCTTGCGGGGGGCCATAGCTCCTACAATGAGCAGTTCTTC
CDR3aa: CASSLAGGHSSYNEQFF

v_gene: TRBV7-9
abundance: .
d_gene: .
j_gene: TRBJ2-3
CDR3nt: TGTGCCAGCAGCTTAGGGACAGTAGTACTAGATACGCAGTATTTT
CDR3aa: CASSLGTVVLDTQYF

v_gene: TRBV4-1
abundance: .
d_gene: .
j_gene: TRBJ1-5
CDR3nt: TGCGCCAGCAGCCAAATACAGGATCAGCCCCAGCATTTT
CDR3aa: CASSQIQDQPQHF

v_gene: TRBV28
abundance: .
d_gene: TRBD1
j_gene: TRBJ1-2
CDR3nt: TGTGCCAGCAGTTCCCCCTCAGGGGGATGGGGCTACACCTTC
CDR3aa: CASSSPSGGWGYTF

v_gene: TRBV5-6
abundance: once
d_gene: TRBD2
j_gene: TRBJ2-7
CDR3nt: TGTGCCAGCAGCTGGGGGACTAGCGGCTACGAGCAGTACTTC
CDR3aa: CASSWGTSGYEQYF

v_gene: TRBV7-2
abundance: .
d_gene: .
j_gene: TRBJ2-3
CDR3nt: TGTGCCAGCAGCTTTCGGAGGGTCTCGGGTACAGATACGCAGTATTTT
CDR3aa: CASSFRRVSGTDTQYF

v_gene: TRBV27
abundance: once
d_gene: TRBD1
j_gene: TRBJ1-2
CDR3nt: TGTGCCAGCAGTTTCCGACAGGGTAATGGCTACACCTTC
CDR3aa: CASSFRQGNGYTF

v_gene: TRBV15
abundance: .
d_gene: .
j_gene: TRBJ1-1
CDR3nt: TGTGCCACCAGCGGGCCGAGGAACACTGAAGCTTTCTTT
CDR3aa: CATSGPRNTEAFF

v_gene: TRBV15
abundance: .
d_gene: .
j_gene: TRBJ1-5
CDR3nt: TGTGCCACCAGCAGAAACAGGGTGGGCAATCAGCCCCAGCATTTT
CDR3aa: CATSRNRVGNQPQHF

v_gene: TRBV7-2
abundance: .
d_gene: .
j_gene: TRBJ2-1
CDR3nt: TGTGCCAGCAGCTTAACTTTTTCCGGTTACAATGAGCAGTTCTTC
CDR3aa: CASSLTFSGYNEQFF

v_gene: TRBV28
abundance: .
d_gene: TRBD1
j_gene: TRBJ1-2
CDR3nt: TGTGCCAGCAGCTACAGGGGGCACTATGGCTACACCTTC
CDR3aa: CASSYRGHYGYTF

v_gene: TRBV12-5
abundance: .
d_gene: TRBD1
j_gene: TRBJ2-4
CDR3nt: TGTGCTAGTGGCGGCCGACAGGGGGTAGGCAAAAACATTCAGTACTTC
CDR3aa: CASGGRQGVGKNIQYF

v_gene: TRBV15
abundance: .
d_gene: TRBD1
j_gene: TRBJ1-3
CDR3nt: TGTGCCACCAGCAAAGGGGACAGCTCTGGAAACACCATATATTTT
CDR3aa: CATSKGDSSGNTIYF

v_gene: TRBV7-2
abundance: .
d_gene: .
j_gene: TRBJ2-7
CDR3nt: TGTGCCAGCAGCCTAATTCCGGGACAACACGAGCAGTACTTC
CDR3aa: CASSLIPGQHEQYF

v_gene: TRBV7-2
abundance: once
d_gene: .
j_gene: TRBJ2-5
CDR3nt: TGTGCCAGCAGTTCCGCCTCTCGGCTAGCGGAGACCCAGTACTTC
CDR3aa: CASSSASRLAETQYF